This TCR beta chain was profiled in a study of beta chain features in type 1 diabetes. Findings of the study overall: Moderate yet significant TCRB CDR3 shortening was seen in Type 1 diabetes patients in all four CD4+ subsets.

This clone has only a few counts. Its antigen is still unknown. V was trimmed by 4 bases and J by 8 bases, leaving 14 bases between them. CDR1 is GTSNPN, CDR2 SVGIG, per germline (reference sequence). CDR3 size: 12 residues. The isolated RNA, all of it, was reverse transcribed, so expressed TCRB transcripts were what got sequenced. Libraries were prepared by immunoSEQ multiplex PCR; TCRdb keeps only in-frame clonotypes and omits some of them. The sample contains about 700,000 clones, roughly an eighth of which appear only once. All sorted populations exceeded 95% purity. The J gene is TRBJ1-2, the V gene TRBV30; D is ambiguous. The sequencing sample was made of naive CD4+ T cells from blood. This clonotype was sampled from a man between 18 and 29 years old with type 1 diabetes. The DNA of the CDR3 is TGTGCCTGGACAATCTTTCCGAAGGGCTACACCTTC. It yields the protein CAWTIFPKGYTF.